One T cell receptor (beta chain) is described in this entry. The clone's antigen remains unknown. No base-level quality is on record; no much larger clone is a single base apart. The library was made by 5' RACE. TCRdb shows the sequencer as Illumina HiSeq 2500. A second about 7 to 11 cycle PCR used a sample-barcoded 5' primer and a J-beta primer mix. Each TCR beta cDNA molecule received a unique molecular identifier from a template-switch 5' adaptor carrying 12 random nucleotides. Each sample yielded at least 3 million CDR3-containing paired-end reads. All of the RNA was converted into first-strand cDNA using the Mint cDNA synthesis kit, with a TRBC-specific oligonucleotide serving as the primer. Following uracil-DNA glycosylase treatment, a first 18-cycle PCR with universal primers M1SS and BC2_uni_R was performed on all cDNA. From the authors' description of their analysis: Normalization of each sample was performed by random selection of 1 million high-quality reads, each carrying a distinct molecular identifier. Instead of being binned into consensus sequences, reads that shared molecular identifiers were thrown out. MiTCR, run with a Q25 quality threshold and the strictest error-elimination algorithm, handled CDR3 identification, clonotype clustering and error correction. A nonparametric unseen species model with Euler transformation was used to estimate lower-bound total TCR beta diversity. Starting from the raw public reads, TCRdb applied fastp trimming at Q25, assembled clones with MiXCR and retained in-frame beta chains. Each CDR3 protein appears once, grouped with its most common genes and DNA. The V and J calls here are based on TCRdb, not the publication. Counted in this sample were roughly 800,000 distinct CDR3 sequences; 20% to 25% of them appeared once. The ten largest account for approximately 4% of the sample.

Donors were a few dozen systemically healthy Caucasian individuals from Russia aged 6 to 90 years. About 9.1 milliliters of peripheral blood were collected from each donor into EDTA-treated Vacutainer tubes. Ficoll-Paque density-gradient centrifugation was used to isolate PBMCs, with at least 6 million per sample. Total RNA, at least 6 micrograms per sample, was extracted from PBMCs with Trizol reagent. The percentages of naive CD45RAhigh/CD27high T cells were determined by flow cytometry on a PBMC aliquot from every donor. The CDR3 measures 14 amino acids from cysteine to phenylalanine. The DNA shown is the 42-base CDR3, in frame from base 1. The junction carries 16 bases between V and J, which are trimmed by 6 bases and 7 bases respectively. This specimen belongs to a study of blood T cells in healthy people across ages (dated by TCRdb to about 2015). Regarding the study in general: Template switching captured roughly one uniquely barcoded TCR beta cDNA molecule per two T cells in model experiments. The study measured age-related changes in TCR beta repertoire diversity using deep sequencing normalized with unique cDNA molecular identifiers. Four age groups were formed from the donors: young (average 16 years), middle-aged (approximately 42), aged (around 62) and long-lived (about 80). Two additional independent replicas of 1 million unique cDNA reads from the same blood draw were analyzed for two donors (one aged 18 to 30 and one aged 80 or older). The paper as a whole reports these results and caveats: Compared with the aged group, the long-lived group had more naive CD4+ T cells, fewer expanded clones and increased TCR diversity, suggesting age selection. Total diversity estimates from one million sequenced T cells were considered lower bounds and underestimates. Because donor CMV infection status was unknown, age-related changes in expanded clonotypes were potentially confounded. As age increased, observed TCR beta diversity per million T cells dropped in a roughly linear way, and a significant reduction was already evident by age approximately 40. Bulk unsorted PBMC profiling prevented conclusive comparison of naive and antigen-experienced compartments. Observed TCR beta diversity correlated strongly with the percentage of naive T cells measured by flow cytometry.

These data also featured in a second study, about T cells of mothers and their children. That second publication adds: Donors were nine systemically healthy Caucasian individuals: three mothers and their six children. cDNA synthesis consumed the entire amount of extracted RNA, loaded at approximately 1.6 ug RNA in each 15 ul reaction. In the second PCR, the M1S primer added sample barcodes and 2-4 random nucleotides. Over 8.5 million TCR beta CDR3 reads were obtained for each mother, and 2.5 million to 3 million reads were obtained for each child. Thymic selection shapes the output of TCR recombination in a similar way in related and unrelated pairs, and inherited differences have a minor effect. Normalized repertoire overlap in related mother-child pairs was always slightly higher than in unrelated mother-child pairs, but the difference was never significant. No persistent microchimeric T cell clones were detected, at a sensitivity of approximately 100 clones per million clonotypes. Deep NGS was used in the study to compare the TCR beta repertoires of mothers and children and to look for features that separate related mother-child pairs from unrelated individuals. On average, the children were roughly 11 +/- 4 years old, while the mothers were about 40 +/- 4 years old. After adapters were ligated using NEBNext reagents, the libraries underwent 100+100 nt paired-end sequencing on an Illumina HiSeq 2000. To prevent cross-contamination, the mother and child libraries were prepared a month apart and were sequenced in separate runs. For each donor, somewhere between about 450,000 and 2,000,000 distinct TCR beta clonotypes were identified. Naive TCR beta clonotypes were estimated from low-frequency clonotypes matched to each donor's FACS-determined naive share, without sorting.

Sequences were obtained from blood. The sequence is built from TRBV12-3 or TRBV12-4 and TRBJ2-1; the D gene is perhaps TRBD1 or TRBD2, each of them matching over 7 bases. The sequence came from a boy under 18 in good health. The CDR3 protein is CASSLRGRANEQFF. The nucleotides read TGTGCCAGCAGCCTCAGGGGGAGGGCTAATGAGCAGTTCTTC.